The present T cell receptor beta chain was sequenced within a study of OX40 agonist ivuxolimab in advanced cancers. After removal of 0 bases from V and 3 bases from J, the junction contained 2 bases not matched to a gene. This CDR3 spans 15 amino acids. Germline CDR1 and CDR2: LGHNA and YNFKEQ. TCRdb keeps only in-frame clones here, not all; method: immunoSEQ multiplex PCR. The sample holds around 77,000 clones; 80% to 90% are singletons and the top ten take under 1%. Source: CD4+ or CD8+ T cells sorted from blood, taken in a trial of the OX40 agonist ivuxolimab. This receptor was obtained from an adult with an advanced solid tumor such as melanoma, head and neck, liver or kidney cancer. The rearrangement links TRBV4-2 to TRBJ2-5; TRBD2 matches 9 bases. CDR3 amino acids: CASSQDSGGKETQYF. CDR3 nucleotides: TGTGCCAGCAGCCAAGATAGCGGGGGAAAAGAGACCCAGTACTTC.